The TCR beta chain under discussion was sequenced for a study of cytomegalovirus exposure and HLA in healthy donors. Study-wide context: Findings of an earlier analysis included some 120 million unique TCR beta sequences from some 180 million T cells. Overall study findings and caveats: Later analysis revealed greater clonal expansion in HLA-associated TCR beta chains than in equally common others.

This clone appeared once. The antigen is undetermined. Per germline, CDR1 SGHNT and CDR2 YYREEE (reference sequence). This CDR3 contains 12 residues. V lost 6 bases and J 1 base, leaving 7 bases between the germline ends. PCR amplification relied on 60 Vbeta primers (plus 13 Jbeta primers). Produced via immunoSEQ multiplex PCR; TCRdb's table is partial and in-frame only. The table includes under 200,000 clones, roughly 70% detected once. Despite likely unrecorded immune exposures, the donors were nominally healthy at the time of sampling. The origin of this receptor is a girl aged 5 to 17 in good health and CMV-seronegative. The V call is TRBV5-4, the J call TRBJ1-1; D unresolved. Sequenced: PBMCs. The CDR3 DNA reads TGTGCCAGCACCCTAGAGAACACTGAAGCTTTCTTT. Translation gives CASTLENTEAFF.